Listed below are T cell receptor beta chains from one sample, sequenced in a study of cytomegalovirus exposure and HLA in healthy donors. Data came from immunoSEQ multiplex PCR; TCRdb stores just in-frame clones and leaves some out. Of about 260,000 clones listed, approximately 84% are singletons. The sample was PBMCs. The receptors were sampled from a woman in her 40s in good health and CMV-seropositive. Both conserved end residues are part of each CDR3. Each record gives: J gene, V gene, CDR3 protein.

J: TRBJ2-1
V: TRBV19
CDR3: CASTPGPGVNNEQFF

J: TRBJ1-2
V: TRBV6-5
CDR3: CASSPSRPGGYGYTF

J: TRBJ2-1
V: TRBV29-1
CDR3: CSVDSGTNEQFF

J: TRBJ1-3
V: TRBV27
CDR3: CASSSSSGPGNTIYF

J: TRBJ2-1
V: TRBV5-1
CDR3: CASSPGLAGLRGYNEQFF

J: TRBJ2-5
V: TRBV28
CDR3: CASSPGGRAKETQYF

J: TRBJ2-3
V: TRBV7-9
CDR3: CASSRAGGLGDTQYF

J: TRBJ2-1
V: TRBV5-4
CDR3: CASSLEGGRSNEQFF

J: TRBJ2-3
V: TRBV5-5
CDR3: CASSLGFLPDTQYF

J: TRBJ1-4
V: TRBV19
CDR3: CASTTSDLRGKLFF

J: TRBJ2-2
V: TRBV6-5
CDR3: CASSYGPQVRELFF

J: TRBJ2-6
V: TRBV5-4
CDR3: CASSGDRVLISGANVLTF

J: TRBJ2-3
V: TRBV5-1
CDR3: CASSLSRTSGITTDTQYF

J: TRBJ2-5
V: TRBV7-8
CDR3: CASNPYRGTRRSSVETQYF

J: TRBJ1-1
V: TRBV19
CDR3: CASSIRRDTEAFF

J: TRBJ1-4
V: TRBV5-8
CDR3: CASSFSILSGGDEKLFF

J: TRBJ2-5
V: TRBV11-2
CDR3: CASSYLRQTQYF

J: TRBJ2-2
V: TRBV4-2
CDR3: CASSPGLAGLTNTGELFF

J: TRBJ2-3
V: TRBV19
CDR3: CASSRTGGTDTQYF

J: TRBJ2-1
V: TRBV4-3
CDR3: CASSLLGSGPEWSYNEQFF

J: TRBJ2-7
V: TRBV6-6
CDR3: CASRGGGEQYF

J: TRBJ2-3
V: TRBV10-3
CDR3: CAISVQRESLITDTQYF

J: TRBJ2-1
V: TRBV30
CDR3: CAWSRGTSGNRDEQFF

J: TRBJ2-7
V: TRBV27
CDR3: CASSSVSGIVYEQYF

J: TRBJ2-1
V: TRBV4-2
CDR3: CASSQDPREGREQFF

J: TRBJ2-7
V: TRBV6-5
CDR3: CASRSQGGVYEQYF

J: TRBJ1-1
V: TRBV19
CDR3: CASSMLERGNTEAFF

J: TRBJ2-6
V: TRBV19
CDR3: CASNLLGLAGVTGANVLTF

J: TRBJ2-7
V: TRBV11-3
CDR3: CASTPAGTHYEQYF

J: TRBJ1-1
V: TRBV30
CDR3: CAWSPGAKRNTEAFF

J: TRBJ2-6
V: TRBV5-1
CDR3: CASSFGSTGANVLTF

J: TRBJ1-2
V: TRBV19
CDR3: CASSNPTGENYGYTF

J: TRBJ2-3
V: TRBV27
CDR3: CASTGRVTDTQYF

J: TRBJ2-3
V: TRBV7-6
CDR3: CASSLTGLASGKRDTQYF

J: TRBJ2-5
V: TRBV4-1
CDR3: CASSQGGGYSQETQYF

J: TRBJ1-2
V: TRBV6-6
CDR3: CASSLGGTNYGYTF

J: TRBJ1-1
V: TRBV7-2
CDR3: CASSLAGTSNTEAFF

J: TRBJ2-1
V: TRBV29-1
CDR3: CSGGLAGARDEQFF

J: TRBJ1-6
V: TRBV6-5
CDR3: CASSSGTVRGSPLHF

J: TRBJ1-1
V: TRBV19
CDR3: CASSIPSLRGISTEAFF

J: TRBJ2-5
V: TRBV30
CDR3: CAWSRTGQLETQYF

J: TRBJ2-1
V: TRBV7-9
CDR3: CASTDRDREQFF

J: TRBJ2-3
V: TRBV6-6
CDR3: CASSYSGRADTQYF

J: TRBJ2-7
V: TRBV6-1
CDR3: CASREAMSSYEQYF

J: TRBJ2-2
V: TRBV5-1
CDR3: CASLRGGNLNTGELFF

J: TRBJ2-7
V: TRBV9
CDR3: CASSVGRDSYEQYF

J: TRBJ2-7
V: TRBV7-2
CDR3: CASSLVQGPNYEQYF

J: TRBJ1-1
V: TRBV30
CDR3: CAWRGDLLVNTEAFF

J: TRBJ2-7
V: TRBV5-1
CDR3: CASSLTSGSSYEQYF

J: TRBJ1-1
V: TRBV20-1
CDR3: CSARSTEAFF

J: TRBJ1-5
V: TRBV10-3
CDR3: CAASTGSSNQPQHF

J: TRBJ2-3
V: TRBV5-6
CDR3: CASSLRTSGTGWNTQYF

J: TRBJ1-6
V: TRBV2
CDR3: CATMTGGPSSSYNSPLHF

J: TRBJ2-1
V: TRBV9
CDR3: CASGGLAGFNEQFF

J: TRBJ1-2
V: TRBV7-8
CDR3: CASSLPLNYGYTF